Listed below are T cell receptor beta chains from one sample, sequenced in a study of CD8+ T cells in alopecia areata. Repertoires were generated with immunoSEQ multiplex PCR, while TCRdb's copy carries only in-frame clones and drops some. The table has roughly 200,000 clones, around 60% seen once. The sample was CD8+ T cells sorted from blood, taken at week 24, from a patient treated with tofacitinib. The receptors originated from a human donor with alopecia areata. CDR3s include the opening cysteine and the closing phenylalanine or tryptophan. Fields, in order: D gene, J gene, V gene, clone size, CDR3 DNA, CDR3 protein. D genes are given only for firm matches. The size entry is marked missing in some rows and otherwise reads once, few, many or a size class.

d_gene: TRBD1; j_gene: TRBJ1-5; v_gene: TRBV15; abundance: NA; CDR3nt: TGTGCCACCAGTACGGACAGGGGTAGCAATCAGCCCCAGCATTTT; CDR3aa: CATSTDRGSNQPQHF
d_gene: NA; j_gene: TRBJ2-1; v_gene: TRBV9; abundance: NA; CDR3nt: TGTGCCAGCACCGGGACGAGCTCCTACAATGAGCAGTTCTTC; CDR3aa: CASTGTSSYNEQFF
d_gene: TRBD1; j_gene: TRBJ2-6; v_gene: TRBV29-1; abundance: few; CDR3nt: TGCAGCGTTGACACGACAGGGACCATTGGGGCCAACGTCCTGACTTTC; CDR3aa: CSVDTTGTIGANVLTF
d_gene: TRBD2; j_gene: TRBJ2-2; v_gene: TRBV2; abundance: NA; CDR3nt: TGTGCCAGCAGTGAACTCCCTGGGGGGGGTATCTCCGGGGAGCTGTTTTTT; CDR3aa: CASSELPGGGISGELFF
d_gene: NA; j_gene: TRBJ1-6; v_gene: TRBV4-1; abundance: NA; CDR3nt: TGCGCCAGCAGCCGAGAAGTGGGAGCAACCGGGACACCCCTCCACTTT; CDR3aa: CASSREVGATGTPLHF
d_gene: TRBD1; j_gene: TRBJ1-1; v_gene: TRBV30; abundance: NA; CDR3nt: TGTGCCTGGAGGCCACCGGGACAGCGGAACACTGAAGCTTTCTTT; CDR3aa: CAWRPPGQRNTEAFF
d_gene: NA; j_gene: TRBJ2-7; v_gene: TRBV29-1; abundance: few; CDR3nt: TGCAGCGTTGAGGGGGGAAGGTACGAGCAGTACTTC; CDR3aa: CSVEGGRYEQYF
d_gene: NA; j_gene: TRBJ2-7; v_gene: TRBV15; abundance: NA; CDR3nt: TGTGCCACCAGCAGGGAAAGCTCCTACGAGCAGTACTTC; CDR3aa: CATSRESSYEQYF
d_gene: TRBD2; j_gene: TRBJ2-1; v_gene: TRBV7-7; abundance: few; CDR3nt: TGTGCCAGCAGCTTAGCTAGCGGGGGGCCAAATGAGCAGTTCTTC; CDR3aa: CASSLASGGPNEQFF
d_gene: TRBD2; j_gene: TRBJ2-7; v_gene: TRBV15; abundance: NA; CDR3nt: TGTGCCACCAGGAGCGGGGGGGCCAAGGACGAGCAGTACTTC; CDR3aa: CATRSGGAKDEQYF
d_gene: NA; j_gene: TRBJ2-1; v_gene: TRBV6-6; abundance: few; CDR3nt: TGTGCCAGCAGTAGGTCCACCTACAATGAGCAGTTCTTC; CDR3aa: CASSRSTYNEQFF
d_gene: NA; j_gene: TRBJ2-3; v_gene: TRBV13; abundance: few; CDR3nt: TGTGCCAGCAGCTCGATAACAGTTTCGTCAGATACGCAGTATTTT; CDR3aa: CASSSITVSSDTQYF
d_gene: NA; j_gene: TRBJ2-7; v_gene: TRBV5-1; abundance: NA; CDR3nt: TGCGCCAGCAGCCCCCTCGGGTGGAGCTACGAGCAGTACTTC; CDR3aa: CASSPLGWSYEQYF